The 19 T cell receptor beta chains in this list originate from one sample, sequenced in a study of cytomegalovirus exposure and HLA in healthy donors. Sequencing was performed with immunoSEQ multiplex PCR; in TCRdb, only in-frame clones are kept and a portion is missing. The data contain roughly 84,000 clones, approximately 91% of them singletons. Input material: PBMCs. The receptors come from a man under 40 in good health and CMV-seronegative.

This chain links TRBV11-1 with TRBJ2-5; 13 bases agree with TRBD2. The junction had 2 bases not matched to a gene; V was cut back by 5 bases and J by 5 bases. There are 14 residues in the CDR3. The V gene's germline CDR1 is SGHAT and CDR2 FQDESV (reference sequence). The CDR3, as DNA: TGTGCCAGCAGCCCGGGACTAGCGGGGGAGACCCAGTACTTC. The encoded protein is CASSPGLAGETQYF.

This clone was seen a single time. The chain has TRBV2 and TRBJ2-1; 9 bases are a match to TRBD1. V dropped 10 bases and J dropped 8; count of bases not matched to a gene: 9. Germline V gene data show CDR1 as SNHLY and CDR2 as FYNNEI. This CDR3 spans 13 amino acids. DNA for the CDR3: TGTGCCACCACAGGGGGCGCGGAGGATGAGCAGTTCTTC. It yields the protein CATTGGAEDEQFF.

The chain employs TRBV19 and TRBJ1-1; unclear D gene. The V end lost 1 base, the J end lost 5 bases, and 14 bases lay between the germline ends. The CDR3 loop spans 15 amino acids. Germline V gene data show CDR1 as LNHDA and CDR2 as SQIVND (reference sequence). The CDR3: CASSIAGLSETEAFF. The CDR3 DNA is TGTGCCAGTAGTATAGCCGGACTAAGCGAGACTGAAGCTTTCTTT.

This clone was observed a few times. The chain links TRBV30 to TRBJ2-7, with a tentative D call TRBD1 (6 bases). The CDR3 has 13 residues. Germline V gene data show CDR1 as GTSNPN and CDR2 as SVGIG (reference sequence). V shed 3 bases and J shed 3 bases, with 12 bases lying between them. The CDR3: CAWRPGAGYEQYF. Written as DNA, the CDR3 is TGTGCCTGGAGGCCAGGGGCGGGCTACGAGCAGTACTTC.

The genes are TRBV27 and TRBJ2-2; 12 nucleotides line up with TRBD2. The CDR3 covers 20 residues. V shed 3 bases and J 4 bases; nucleotides not matched to a gene: 15. Germline V gene sequence: CDR1 MNHEY, CDR2 SMNVEV (reference sequence). For the CDR3, the DNA is TGTGCCAGCAGTTTCTATCTAGCGGGAGGGCCGGGGGGTGTCACCGGGGAGCTGTTTTTT. Translating gives CASSFYLAGGPGGVTGELFF.

The chain joins TRBV29-1 to TRBJ1-1, with D possibly TRBD1 on 6 matching bases. V was trimmed by 5 bases and J by 8 bases, leaving 18 bases between them. Germline V lookup: CDR1 SQVTM, CDR2 ANQGSEA. The CDR3 has 13 amino acids. The CDR3 reads CSVLYLRGQEAFF. The CDR3 bases are TGCAGCGTTTTATATCTCAGGGGACAAGAAGCTTTCTTT.

This chain connects TRBV19 to TRBJ1-1; 10 positions agree with TRBD1. The J segment lost 0 bases and the V segment lost 6 bases, leaving 10 bases of the junction unmatched. CDR3 length equals 17 residues. Germline values: CDR1 LNHDA, CDR2 SQIVND (reference sequence). For the CDR3, the DNA is TGTGCCAGTAGAGACATCCGGGACAGGGGAATGAACACTGAAGCTTTCTTT. It translates to CASRDIRDRGMNTEAFF.

J is TRBJ2-3 and V is TRBV28; 8 bases line up with TRBD2. The CDR3 has 15 amino acids. V gave up 2 bases and J gave up 4 bases; unmatched junction bases: 5. In germline, CDR1 is MDHEN, CDR2 SYDVKM. The CDR3 sequence is CASSLRGGPSDTQYF. The CDR3 DNA sequence: TGTGCCAGCAGTTTACGCGGGGGGCCCTCAGATACGCAGTATTTT.

The rearrangement links TRBV2 to TRBJ2-6; D is possibly TRBD1 (5 bases). Trimming cost V 9 bases and J 9 bases, with 18 bases left between them. The CDR3 covers 14 residues. CDR1 and CDR2 (germline): SNHLY, FYNNEI. Here the CDR3 DNA reads TGTGCCAGTGTAACAGGCCCATCCTTCAACGTCCTGACTTTC. This translates into CASVTGPSFNVLTF.

The genes are TRBV5-6 and TRBJ2-5, with a tentative D call TRBD1 (5 bases). The CDR3 contains 14 residues. V was trimmed by 4 bases and J by 7 bases, leaving 17 bases between them. Germline CDR1 and CDR2: SGHDT and YYEEEE. CDR3 loop: CASSPNLYQGTQYF. The CDR3 DNA reads TGTGCCAGCAGCCCGAACCTTTACCAGGGGACCCAGTACTTC.

The gene calls are TRBV5-1 and TRBJ1-1, with D uncertain. The CDR3 covers 16 residues. Germline V gives CDR1 SGHRS, CDR2 YFSETQ. Deletions cut 0 bases from V and 2 bases from J, with 14 bases between. The CDR3 loop reads CASSLDGDPRNTEAFF. In DNA form, the CDR3 reads TGCGCCAGCAGCTTGGACGGGGATCCTCGAAACACTGAAGCTTTCTTT. The entire variable domain, with the rest obtained from reference TRBV5-1 and TRBJ1-1, is as follows: KAGVTQTPRYLIKTRGQQVTLSCSPISGHRSVSWYQQTPGQGLQFLFEYFSETQRNKGNFPGRFSGRQFSNSRSEMNVSTLELGDSALYLCASSLDGDPRNTEAFFGQGTRLTVV.

The gene calls are TRBV10-1 and TRBJ2-3; TRBD1 is a possible D gene (5 bases). This CDR3 spans 13 amino acids. The V end lost 6 bases, the J end lost 0 bases, and 7 bases lay between the germline ends. Germline V gene data show CDR1 as WNHNN and CDR2 as SYGVQD (reference sequence). The CDR3 here is CASRTASTDTQYF. Written as DNA, the CDR3 is TGCGCCAGCAGGACAGCTAGCACAGATACGCAGTATTTT.

The chain combines TRBV20-1 with TRBJ1-2, with unresolved D. The V end was cut by 6 bases, the J end by 1 base, with 6 bases between. The CDR3 has 11 residues. Looked up from germline, CDR1 is DFQATT and CDR2 is SNEGSKA (reference sequence). The chain's CDR3 is CSAPYNYGYTF. As DNA, the CDR3 is TGCAGTGCCCCCTATAACTATGGCTACACCTTC.

This clone has just one count. J is TRBJ2-3 and V is TRBV11-2; D is unresolved. This CDR3 is built from 15 residues. V lost 0 bases to trimming and J lost 1 base, with 8 bases between them. Germline CDR1 is SGHAT and CDR2 is FQNNGV. The CDR3 loop reads CASSLDEHRTDTQYF. Written as DNA, the CDR3 is TGTGCCAGCAGCTTAGACGAGCATCGCACAGATACGCAGTATTTT.

This clone came up once. The chain uses TRBV13 and TRBJ2-4, with 7 bases that match TRBD1. The CDR3 has 15 amino acids. The ends lost 5 bases at V and 4 bases at J; junction bases unmatched: 8. Germline CDR1 and CDR2: PRHDT and FYEKMQ (reference sequence). Written as DNA, the CDR3 is TGTGCCAGCAGCCGAACAGGGGTAAGGAAAAACATTCAGTACTTC. As protein: CASSRTGVRKNIQYF.

This clone was recorded once. This chain joins TRBV7-2 and TRBJ1-5; possibly TRBD1 for D (5 bases). Trimming took off 6 bases at V and 4 bases at J, with 10 bases between the two ends. Germline V lookup: CDR1 SGHTA, CDR2 FQGNSA. The CDR3 extends over 13 amino acids. CDR3 protein: CASSAGPNQPQHF. CDR3 DNA: TGTGCCAGCAGTGCAGGGCCAAATCAGCCCCAGCATTTT.

The V and J genes are TRBV6-6 and TRBJ1-1, with 8 bases that match TRBD1. The V segment lost 7 bases and the J segment 8 bases; nucleotides outside the gene matches: 9. Germline V gene lookup returns CDR1 MNHNY and CDR2 SVGAGI (reference sequence). There are 13 residues in the CDR3. The CDR3 bases are TGTGCCAGCATCGAACGGACAGGGTCAGAAGCTTTCTTT. Translation: CASIERTGSEAFF.

The V gene is TRBV27, the J gene TRBJ1-5; D gene unclear. The V end lost 3 bases, the J end lost 3 bases, and 6 bases lay between the germline ends. Per the germline V gene, CDR1 is MNHEY and CDR2 is SMNVEV (reference sequence). This CDR3 comprises 13 residues. For the CDR3, the DNA is TGTGCCAGCAGTTTTGGGCCCAATCAGCCCCAGCATTTT. This gives the protein CASSFGPNQPQHF.

The chain uses TRBV6-1 and TRBJ1-2; the D gene is possibly TRBD1 (6 bases). Germline lookup yields CDR1 MNHNS and CDR2 SASEGT. V lost 10 bases to trimming and J lost 5 bases, with 14 bases between them. The CDR3 extends over 12 amino acids. The CDR3: CATTGFGYGYTF. CDR3 DNA: TGTGCCACCACAGGGTTCGGATATGGCTACACCTTC.